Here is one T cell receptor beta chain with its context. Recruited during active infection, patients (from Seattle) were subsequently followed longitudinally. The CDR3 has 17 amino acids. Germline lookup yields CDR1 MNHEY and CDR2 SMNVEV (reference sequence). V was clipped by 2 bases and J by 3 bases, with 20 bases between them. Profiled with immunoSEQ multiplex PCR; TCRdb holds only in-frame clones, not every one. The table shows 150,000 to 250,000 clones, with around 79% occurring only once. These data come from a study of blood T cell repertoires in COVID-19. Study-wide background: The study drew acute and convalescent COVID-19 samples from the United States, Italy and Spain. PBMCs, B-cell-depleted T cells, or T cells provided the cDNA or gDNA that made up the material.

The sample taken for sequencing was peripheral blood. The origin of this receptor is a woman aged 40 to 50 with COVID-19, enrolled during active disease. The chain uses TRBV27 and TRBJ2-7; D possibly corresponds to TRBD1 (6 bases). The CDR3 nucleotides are TGTGCCAGCAGTTTAAGGGTGCTTGGGCAGGGGCGCTACGAGCAGTACTTC. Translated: CASSLRVLGQGRYEQYF.